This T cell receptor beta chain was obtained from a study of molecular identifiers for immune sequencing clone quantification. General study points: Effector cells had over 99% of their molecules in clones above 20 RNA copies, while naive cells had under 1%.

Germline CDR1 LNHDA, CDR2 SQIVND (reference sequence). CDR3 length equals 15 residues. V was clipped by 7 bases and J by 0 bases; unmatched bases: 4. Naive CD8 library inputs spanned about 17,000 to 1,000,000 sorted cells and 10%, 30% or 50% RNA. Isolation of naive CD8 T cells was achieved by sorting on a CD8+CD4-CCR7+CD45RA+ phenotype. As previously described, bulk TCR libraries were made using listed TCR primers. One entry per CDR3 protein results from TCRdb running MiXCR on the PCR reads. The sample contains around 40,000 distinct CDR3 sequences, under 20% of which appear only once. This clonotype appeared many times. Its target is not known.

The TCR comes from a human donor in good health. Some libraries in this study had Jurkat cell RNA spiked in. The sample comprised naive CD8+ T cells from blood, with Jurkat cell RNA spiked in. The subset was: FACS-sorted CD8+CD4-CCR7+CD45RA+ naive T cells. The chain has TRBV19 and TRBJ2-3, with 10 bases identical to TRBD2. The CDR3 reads CASTPSGSSTDTQYF. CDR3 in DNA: TGTGCCAGTACGCCTAGCGGGAGTAGCACAGATACGCAGTATTTT.